Presented here are 20 T cell receptor beta chains from one specimen sequenced in a study of patients and donors after allogeneic stem cell transplantation (dated by TCRdb to about 2020). Library preparation employed RT-PCR. The sequencing machine was a NextSeq 550. The raw public data were reprocessed by TCRdb itself: fastp quality trimming at Q25, MiXCR clonotype calling, in-frame beta chains only. CDR3 protein sequences are deduplicated, and each keeps its most common genes and DNA. The sample records roughly 230,000 distinct CDR3 sequences, 13% to 15% of which are singletons. The ten biggest clones cover around a tenth of the sample. Sequenced: blood, either unsorted or a sorted T cell fraction (not recorded which). Receptor source: a human donor who was either an allogeneic HSCT recipient or a stem cell or donor lymphocyte infusion donor (not recorded which). It is not recorded whose cells these are; they may come from a transplant donor.

In its sample, this clonotype was seen a few times. The V and J genes are TRBV4-2 and TRBJ1-4; 8 bases map to TRBD1. The CDR3 sequence is 14 residues long. V dropped 6 bases and J dropped 4; count of bases not matched to a gene: 4. The V gene's germline CDR1 is LGHNA and CDR2 YNFKEQ. The CDR3 loop is CASRPGQVNEKLFF. The CDR3 DNA reads TGTGCCAGCAGACCGGGACAGGTTAATGAAAAACTGTTTTTT.

The rearrangement joins TRBV6-4 to TRBJ2-3; D uncertain. The ends were cut back, 0 bases at V and 2 bases at J, with 9 bases in the middle. CDR1 is MRHNA, CDR2 SNTAGT, per germline. This CDR3 is 15 amino acids long. CDR3 region: CASSDSELNTDTQYF. CDR3 coding DNA: TGTGCCAGCAGTGACTCCGAACTTAACACAGATACGCAGTATTTT.

This clonotype has just a few counts. The genes are TRBV12-3 or TRBV12-4 and TRBJ2-7; TRBD2 aligns across 11 bases. The V gene end was trimmed by 3 bases and the J gene end by 4 bases; junction bases not matched to a gene: 5. This CDR3 spans 15 amino acids. Here the CDR3 DNA reads TGTGCCAGCAGTTTTGGACTAGCGGGTGGATACGAGCAGTACTTC. Amino acid sequence: CASSFGLAGGYEQYF.

The V gene is TRBV6-2 or TRBV6-3, the J gene TRBJ2-5, with 15 bases that match TRBD2. V was pared by 6 bases and J by 4 bases, with 6 bases of the junction left unmatched. The CDR3 loop spans 16 amino acids. The V gene's germline CDR1 is MNHEY and CDR2 SVGEGT. For the CDR3, the DNA is TGTGCCAGCAGAGCCGGGACTAGCGGGGGGTTAGAGACCCAGTACTTC. Protein product: CASRAGTSGGLETQYF.

At least ten counts were recorded for this clonotype. J is TRBJ2-3 and V is TRBV9; possible D gene TRBD1, 6 bases. The CDR3 is 16 residues long. CDR1 is SGDLS, CDR2 YYNGEE, per germline. V was shortened by 2 bases and J by 0 bases, with 13 bases between the two germline ends. The chain's CDR3 is CASSVPGTPSTDTQYF. The CDR3 DNA reads as TGTGCCAGCAGCGTTCCCGGGACACCTAGCACAGATACGCAGTATTTT.

V and J are TRBV2 and TRBJ2-3, with 8 nucleotides matching TRBD2. The trim removed 3 bases at V and 5 bases at J, leaving 7 bases unmatched. Per germline, CDR1 SNHLY and CDR2 FYNNEI. This CDR3 region has 15 residues. CDR3 coding DNA: TGTGCCAGCAGTGAGCCCAGCGGGGGAGTAGATACGCAGTATTTT. Encoded protein: CASSEPSGGVDTQYF.

This clonotype was seen at least ten times. The chain joins TRBV9 to TRBJ2-7; no definite D call. Germline V gene lookup returns CDR1 SGDLS and CDR2 YYNGEE. Trimming left V 2 bases short and J 0 bases short, with 9 bases between. This CDR3 has 14 amino acids. The CDR3 is CASSVTASSYEQYF. CDR3 in DNA: TGTGCCAGCAGCGTTACAGCGAGCTCCTACGAGCAGTACTTC.

This clonotype was seen more than once but under ten times. This chain uses TRBV27 with TRBJ2-7, with TRBD2 matching 8 bases. The CDR3 runs to 17 residues. Germline V gene sequence: CDR1 MNHEY, CDR2 SMNVEV (reference sequence). V lost 1 base, J lost 2 bases, and 10 bases stayed unmatched. The CDR3 DNA reads as TGTGCCAGCAGTTTATACGTTGGGCTAGCGGGTCCCTACGAGCAGTACTTC. Its protein is CASSLYVGLAGPYEQYF.

Remarks on this clonotype: Sequence at one end of the junction differs from germline and may be a read error. V and J are TRBV15 and TRBJ1-1, with 7 positions matching TRBD1. The CDR3 totals 11 residues. Germline CDR1 is LNHNV and CDR2 is YYDKDF (reference sequence). DNA for the CDR3: TGTGCCACCAGCTCGACAGGGCTCACGTCCTTT. Its protein product is CATSSTGLTSF.

The chain carries TRBV4-1 and TRBJ2-7, with 11 nucleotides matching TRBD1. V shed 2 bases, J shed 5 bases, and the junction held 2 bases outside the gene matches. The germline gives CDR1 MGHRA, CDR2 YSYEKL. CDR3 length equals 14 residues. The CDR3 region has the DNA TGCGCCAGCAGCCAATGGGGACAGGGGGACGAGCAGTACTTC. This codes for CASSQWGQGDEQYF.

V and J are TRBV6-1 and TRBJ2-7; 10 bases match TRBD2. With V trimmed by 0 bases and J by 3 bases, 8 bases remained unmatched. From germline, CDR1 is MNHNS and CDR2 SASEGT. This CDR3 spans 17 amino acids. The CDR3 sequence is CASSEADPLAGDYEQYF. In nucleotides, the CDR3 is TGTGCCAGCAGTGAAGCGGATCCCCTAGCGGGGGACTACGAGCAGTACTTC.

Details on this clonotype: Because it lacks the conserved phenylalanine or tryptophan at the end, this CDR3 is likely a read error. The J gene is TRBJ2-5, the V gene TRBV5-1, with 7 bases matching TRBD1. The germline CDR1 and CDR2 sequences are SGHRS and YFSETQ. This CDR3 spans 14 amino acids. J gave up 4 bases and V 4 bases, and 7 bases lay outside the gene matches. Here the CDR3 DNA reads TGCGCCAGCAGCACCGTAGGGGGCAGAGAGACCCAGTACTGC. This codes for CASSTVGGRETQYC.

The V call is TRBV30, the J call TRBJ2-5, with 7 bases matching TRBD2. Trimming removed 1 base from V and 0 bases from J; junction bases left unmatched: 5. CDR1 and CDR2 (germline): GTSNPN, SVGIG (reference sequence). This CDR3 is built from 15 residues. CDR3 residues: CAWSGGSGYQETQYF. The CDR3 DNA reads as TGTGCCTGGAGTGGGGGTAGCGGGTACCAAGAGACCCAGTACTTC.

The chain carries TRBV5-4 and TRBJ2-5, with a weak D call TRBD2 (5 bases). The CDR3 contains 13 residues. From germline, CDR1 is SGHNT and CDR2 YYREEE (reference sequence). V lost 3 bases and J lost 5, with 11 bases in between. The CDR3 coding sequence is TGTGCCAGCAGCTCGGGATCGGCGGAGACCCAGTACTTC. Its translation: CASSSGSAETQYF.

The chain couples TRBV5-1 to TRBJ1-4, with D unresolved. The CDR3 spans 16 residues. The germline V gene has CDR1 SGHRS and CDR2 YFSETQ. Trimming shortened V by 4 bases and J by 0 bases, and 13 bases separated the two germline ends. CDR3 residues: CASSLARGATNEKLFF. CDR3 nucleotides: TGCGCCAGCAGCCTGGCCAGAGGCGCAACTAATGAAAAACTGTTTTTT.

This clonotype has only a few counts. DNA for the CDR3: TGTGCCAGCAGGCAAGGGACAGGGTCCGGAAACACCATATATTTT. Protein product: CASRQGTGSGNTIYF. The rearrangement joins TRBV12-3 or TRBV12-4 to TRBJ1-3; TRBD1 aligns across 9 bases. With 6 bases clipped from V and 4 bases from J, the junction kept 7 bases outside the gene matches. The CDR3 runs 15 residues.

This clonotype was detected only a few times. The V and J genes are TRBV7-9 and TRBJ2-5; D is uncertain. Germline V gene sequence: CDR1 SEHNR, CDR2 FQNEAQ (reference sequence). This CDR3 has 15 amino acids. Trimming took 3 bases from V and 2 from J, leaving 13 bases between them. The CDR3 bases are TGTGCCAGCAGCTTCCGGACGGATTTTCAAGAGACCCAGTACTTC. Encoded protein: CASSFRTDFQETQYF.

This chain connects TRBV7-2 to TRBJ1-2; D is uncertain. CDR3 length equals 14 residues. V was clipped by 4 bases and J by 1 base, with 10 bases between them. CDR1 SGHTA and CDR2 FQGNSA come from the germline V gene. CDR3 sequence reads: CASSSSGVNYGYTF. CDR3 DNA: TGTGCCAGCAGCTCCTCCGGGGTTAACTATGGCTACACCTTC.

The table lists this clonotype with many counts. The rearrangement joins TRBV29-1 to TRBJ1-2, with D unresolved. V lost 3 bases and J 0 bases, leaving 11 bases between the germline ends. Looked up from germline, CDR1 is SQVTM and CDR2 is ANQGSEA. This CDR3 has 14 amino acids. This CDR3 reads CSVETLNANYGYTF. CDR3 nucleotides: TGCAGCGTTGAGACACTTAACGCTAACTATGGCTACACCTTC.

This clonotype occurred many times. The rearrangement links TRBV5-1 to TRBJ2-7; D may correspond to TRBD1 or TRBD2 (5 bases each). CDR3 length: 15 amino acids. Germline V gene sequence: CDR1 SGHRS, CDR2 YFSETQ. The V gene lost 4 bases and the J gene lost 0 bases, with 14 bases spanning the gap. The CDR3 loop is CASSRRDGGSYEQYF. The CDR3 coding sequence is TGCGCCAGCAGCCGACGGGACGGTGGCTCCTACGAGCAGTACTTC. The whole variable domain, remainder taken from reference TRBV5-1 and TRBJ2-7, is KAGVTQTPRYLIKTRGQQVTLSCSPISGHRSVSWYQQTPGQGLQFLFEYFSETQRNKGNFPGRFSGRQFSNSRSEMNVSTLELGDSALYLCASSRRDGGSYEQYFGPGTRLTVT.